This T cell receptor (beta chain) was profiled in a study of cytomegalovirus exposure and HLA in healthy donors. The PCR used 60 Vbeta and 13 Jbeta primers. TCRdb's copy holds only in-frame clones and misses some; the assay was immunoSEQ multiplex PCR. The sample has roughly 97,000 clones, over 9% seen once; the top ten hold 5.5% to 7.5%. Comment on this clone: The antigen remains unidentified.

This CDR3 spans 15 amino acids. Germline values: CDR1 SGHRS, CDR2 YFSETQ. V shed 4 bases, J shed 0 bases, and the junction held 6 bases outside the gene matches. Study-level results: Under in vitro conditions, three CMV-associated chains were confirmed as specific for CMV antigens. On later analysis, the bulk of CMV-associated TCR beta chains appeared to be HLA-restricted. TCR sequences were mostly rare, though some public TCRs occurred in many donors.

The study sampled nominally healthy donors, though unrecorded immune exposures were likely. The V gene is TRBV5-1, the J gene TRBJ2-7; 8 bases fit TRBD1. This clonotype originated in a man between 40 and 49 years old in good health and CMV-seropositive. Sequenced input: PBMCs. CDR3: CASSRTGPSSYEQYF. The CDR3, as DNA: TGCGCCAGCAGCCGGACAGGGCCAAGCTCCTACGAGCAGTACTTC. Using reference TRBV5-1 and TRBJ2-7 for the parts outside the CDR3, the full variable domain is KAGVTQTPRYLIKTRGQQVTLSCSPISGHRSVSWYQQTPGQGLQFLFEYFSETQRNKGNFPGRFSGRQFSNSRSEMNVSTLELGDSALYLCASSRTGPSSYEQYFGPGTRLTVT.